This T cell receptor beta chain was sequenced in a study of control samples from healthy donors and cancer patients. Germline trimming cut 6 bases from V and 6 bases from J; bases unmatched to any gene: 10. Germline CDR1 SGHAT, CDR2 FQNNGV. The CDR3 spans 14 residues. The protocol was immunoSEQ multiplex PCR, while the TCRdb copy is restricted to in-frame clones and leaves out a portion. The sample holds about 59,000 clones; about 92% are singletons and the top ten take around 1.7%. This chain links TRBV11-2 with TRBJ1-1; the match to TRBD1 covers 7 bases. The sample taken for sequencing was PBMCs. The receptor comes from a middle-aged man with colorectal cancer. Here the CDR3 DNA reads TGTGCCAGCAGTTCCACAGGGGTTGGATCTGAAGCTTTCTTT. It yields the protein CASSSTGVGSEAFF. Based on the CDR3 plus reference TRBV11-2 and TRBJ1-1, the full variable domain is EAGVAQSPRYKIIEKRQSVAFWCNPISGHATLYWYQQILGQGPKLLIQFQNNGVVDDSQLPKDRFSAERLKGVDSTLKIQPAKLEDSAVYLCASSSTGVGSEAFFGQGTRLTVV.